This passage covers 25 T cell receptor beta chains from one sample sequenced in a study of blood T cell repertoires in COVID-19. Generated by immunoSEQ multiplex PCR, the TCRdb table keeps only in-frame clones and is missing some. The sample includes about 200,000 clones, 80% of them seen just once. Specimen: PBMCs or T cells enriched from blood (not recorded which). Source of these receptors: a woman aged 40 to 49 with acute COVID-19.

The chain joins TRBV4-2 to TRBJ2-7, with no clear D. The CDR3 contains 16 residues. CDR1 and CDR2 from the germline V gene are LGHNA and YNFKEQ. V lost 0 bases and J 6 bases, leaving 18 bases between the germline ends. The CDR3 reads CASSQDFPLLSREQYF. Written as DNA, the CDR3 is TGTGCCAGCAGCCAAGACTTCCCCCTTCTCTCGCGCGAGCAGTACTTC.

The chain links TRBV30 to TRBJ2-2, with 13 bases matching TRBD2. CDR3 length: 16 amino acids. Germline V gives CDR1 GTSNPN, CDR2 SVGIG (reference sequence). Trimming took 7 bases from V and 0 from J; bases not matched to a gene: 5. The CDR3 nucleotides read TGTGCCTTAACGGGACTAGCGGGGACGAACACCGGGGAGCTGTTTTTT. It specifies CALTGLAGTNTGELFF.

The chain links TRBV24-1 to TRBJ2-7; TRBD1 might be the D (5 bases). V was shortened by 9 bases and J by 0 bases, with 8 bases between the two germline ends. Germline values: CDR1 KGHDR, CDR2 SFDVKD. CDR3 size: 12 residues. CDR3 nucleotides: TGTGCCACCCAAGGGGACTCCTACGAGCAGTACTTC. This gives the protein CATQGDSYEQYF.

The chain recombines TRBV10-1 with TRBJ2-2; 8 bases line up with TRBD2. The CDR3 covers 15 residues. V gave up 3 bases and J gave up 0 bases; unmatched junction bases: 0. Per the germline V gene, CDR1 is WNHNN and CDR2 is SYGVQD (reference sequence). In DNA, the CDR3 is TGCGCCAGCAGTGACGGGGGGGCGAACACCGGGGAGCTGTTTTTT. Translating it yields CASSDGGANTGELFF.

CDR3 sequence reads: CASSEGLVGANYGYTF. The CDR3 DNA sequence: TGTGCCAGCAGTGAAGGTCTGGTAGGAGCTAACTATGGCTACACCTTC. The chain joins TRBV6-1 to TRBJ1-2; no definite D call. This CDR3 comprises 16 residues. In germline, CDR1 is MNHNS, CDR2 SASEGT. With 1 base removed from V and 0 bases from J, the gap between germline ends came to 12 bases.

The chain has TRBV7-2 and TRBJ1-5, with TRBD1 matching over 7 bases. Trimming at V came to 5 bases and at J to 4 bases, leaving 8 bases not matched to a gene. There are 15 residues in the CDR3. The V gene's germline CDR1 is SGHTA and CDR2 FQGNSA. CDR3 in amino acids: CASSLDRTWNQPQHF. The CDR3 DNA sequence: TGTGCCAGCAGCCTGGACAGGACATGGAATCAGCCCCAGCATTTT.

There are a few counts of this clone. The V gene is TRBV19, the J gene TRBJ1-5; possibly TRBD1 for D (5 bases). V lost 3 bases to trimming and J lost 7 bases, with 13 bases between them. Germline V CDR1 and CDR2: LNHDA, SQIVND (reference sequence). The CDR3 is 14 amino acids. The CDR3 spells CASSIYQGGQPQHF. Here the CDR3 DNA reads TGTGCCAGTAGTATTTACCAGGGTGGACAGCCCCAGCATTTT.

The J gene is TRBJ2-3, the V gene TRBV28; 10 positions match TRBD2. Losses at the gene ends were 2 bases for V and 5 bases for J; bases not matched to a gene: 7. CDR1 is MDHEN and CDR2 is SYDVKM in the germline V gene. CDR3 length equals 16 residues. Written as DNA, the CDR3 is TGTGCCAGCAGTTTAAGGCTAGCGGGAGAAAGAGATACGCAGTATTTT. It yields the protein CASSLRLAGERDTQYF.

The rearrangement uses TRBV6-1 and TRBJ1-1; D not resolved. V lost 2 bases, J lost 1 base, and 8 bases lay in between. Germline assignment: CDR1 MNHNS and CDR2 SASEGT. This CDR3 spans 14 amino acids. Written as DNA, the CDR3 is TGTGCCAGCAGTGAACGCCGGAGGAACACTGAAGCTTTCTTT. As protein: CASSERRRNTEAFF.

The chain is built from TRBV29-1 and TRBJ2-6; 9 positions agree with TRBD1. The CDR3 has 17 amino acids. Germline V gene data show CDR1 as SQVTM and CDR2 as ANQGSEA. V was pared by 3 bases and J by 0 bases, with 6 bases of the junction left unmatched. CDR3 sequence (DNA): TGCAGCGTTGAGATGGGGACAGGGAACTCTGGGGCCAACGTCCTGACTTTC. Protein: CSVEMGTGNSGANVLTF.

The CDR3 nucleotides read TGTGCCAGCAGTTACTCGATCGGCTTCGGGAGGTCACCCCTCCACTTT. The encoded protein is CASSYSIGFGRSPLHF. The chain links TRBV6-5 to TRBJ1-6; D uncertain. The ends were cut back, 0 bases at V and 10 bases at J, with 16 bases in the middle. Germline V CDR1 and CDR2: MNHEY, SVGAGI. This CDR3 is 16 amino acids long.

This clone was counted a single time. This sequence joins TRBV9 and TRBJ2-3; a possible D gene is TRBD2 (5 bases). This CDR3 spans 11 amino acids. Trimming pared 0 bases from V and 12 bases from J, leaving 8 bases between. Germline values: CDR1 SGDLS, CDR2 YYNGEE. The CDR3 coding sequence is TGTGCCAGCAGCGTAGGAGACTATCAGTATTTT. Translation: CASSVGDYQYF.

The chain links TRBV11-2 to TRBJ1-1; 11 bases match TRBD1. From germline, CDR1 is SGHAT and CDR2 FQNNGV. CDR3 length: 16 amino acids. The V and J ends lost 3 bases and 2 bases, in that order; junction bases with no gene match: 5. The DNA of the CDR3 is TGTGCCAGCAGCTTCAGGACAGGGGGCGTAAACACTGAAGCTTTCTTT. It yields the protein CASSFRTGGVNTEAFF. Based on the CDR3 plus reference TRBV11-2 and TRBJ1-1, the full variable domain is EAGVAQSPRYKIIEKRQSVAFWCNPISGHATLYWYQQILGQGPKLLIQFQNNGVVDDSQLPKDRFSAERLKGVDSTLKIQPAKLEDSAVYLCASSFRTGGVNTEAFFGQGTRLTVV.

The rearrangement uses TRBV28 and TRBJ1-5; D is perhaps TRBD1 (6 bases). V was shortened by 3 bases and J by 0 bases, with 9 bases between the two germline ends. CDR1 is MDHEN, CDR2 SYDVKM, per germline. The CDR3 is made up of 15 amino acids. CDR3 sequence: CASSFDRYSNQPQHF. The CDR3 nucleotides read TGTGCCAGCAGTTTCGACAGGTATAGCAATCAGCCCCAGCATTTT.

This clone was counted only a few times. CDR3: CASSVQGGPSGNTIYF. CDR3 DNA: TGTGCCAGCAGCGTGCAGGGGGGACCCTCTGGAAACACCATATATTTT. This sequence joins TRBV9 and TRBJ1-3, with 7 nucleotides matching TRBD1. Trimming removed 2 bases from V and 0 bases from J; junction bases left unmatched: 5. Per the germline V gene, CDR1 is SGDLS and CDR2 is YYNGEE. CDR3 length equals 16 residues.

The genes are TRBV28 and TRBJ1-1, with TRBD1 as a possible D gene (6 bases). The CDR3 has 13 amino acids. From germline, CDR1 is MDHEN and CDR2 SYDVKM. Trimming removed 6 bases at V and 4 bases at J, with 12 bases between. CDR3 amino acids: CASSWTATTEAFF. The CDR3 bases are TGTGCCAGCAGCTGGACAGCTACCACTGAAGCTTTCTTT.

The V call is TRBV5-1, the J call TRBJ2-1; the match to TRBD2 covers 12 bases. Trimming at V came to 0 bases and at J to 6 bases, leaving 4 bases not matched to a gene. CDR1 and CDR2 (germline): SGHRS, YFSETQ. CDR3 length equals 16 residues. CDR3 nucleotide sequence: TGCGCCAGCAGCTTGGGGTCGACTAGCGGGAGCAATGAGCAGTTCTTC. Translation gives CASSLGSTSGSNEQFF.

This clone was seen a handful of times. The chain uses TRBV7-9 and TRBJ1-1, with 10 bases aligning to TRBD1. Unmatched junction bases numbered 7, after V lost 11 bases and J lost 4 bases. Germline V gives CDR1 SEHNR, CDR2 FQNEAQ (reference sequence). The CDR3 totals 13 residues. The CDR3 DNA is TGTGCCTCTCGACAGGGGGCTAGCACTGAAGCTTTCTTT. Its protein product is CASRQGASTEAFF.

The chain has TRBV11-3 and TRBJ2-1; 9 positions match TRBD1. This CDR3 is 17 amino acids long. V trimming: 4 bases; J trimming: 9 bases; junction bases outside the gene matches: 16. From germline, CDR1 is SGHNT and CDR2 YENEEA. The CDR3 protein is CASSSYSTGGIGSEQFF. CDR3 nucleotide sequence: TGTGCCAGCAGCTCCTATTCGACAGGGGGAATCGGTTCTGAGCAGTTCTTC.

The chain employs TRBV28 and TRBJ1-6, with D unresolved. Germline V gives CDR1 MDHEN, CDR2 SYDVKM. CDR3 length: 12 amino acids. Trimming took 10 bases from V and 10 from J, leaving 14 bases between them. The CDR3 sequence is CAILSTGSPLHF. Written as DNA, the CDR3 is TGTGCCATCCTTTCGACCGGGTCACCCCTCCACTTT.

This clone was seen just once. The chain employs TRBV19 and TRBJ2-7; the match to TRBD1 covers 12 bases. V was pared by 3 bases and J by 5 bases, with 8 bases of the junction left unmatched. Germline CDR1 reads LNHDA; CDR2 reads SQIVND (reference sequence). The CDR3 spans 16 residues. CDR3 amino acids: CASSIGGGTGGDEQYF. The CDR3 nucleotides are TGTGCCAGTAGTATCGGAGGGGGGACAGGGGGCGACGAGCAGTACTTC.

This clone was seen a single time. V is TRBV9 and J is TRBJ1-6, with D uncertain. Germline V CDR1 and CDR2: SGDLS, YYNGEE. With 1 base removed from V and 10 bases from J, the gap between germline ends came to 12 bases. The CDR3 extends over 14 amino acids. Here the CDR3 reads CASSVTGEESPLHF. CDR3 nucleotide sequence: TGTGCCAGCAGCGTAACCGGGGAGGAATCACCCCTCCACTTT.

The J gene is TRBJ1-1, the V gene TRBV5-1, with D possibly TRBD1 on 6 matching bases. The CDR3 has 13 residues. The germline gives CDR1 SGHRS, CDR2 YFSETQ. The ends were cut back, 6 bases at V and 5 bases at J, with 14 bases in the middle. The CDR3 reads CASTLTGLTEAFF. The CDR3 DNA is TGCGCCAGCACCCTGACAGGTCTAACTGAAGCTTTCTTT.

The rearrangement uses TRBV28 and TRBJ2-3; 13 nucleotides align to TRBD2. V dropped 3 bases and J dropped 8; count of bases not matched to a gene: 11. There are 17 residues in the CDR3. CDR1 and CDR2 (germline): MDHEN, SYDVKM. The CDR3 is CASSFRGRTSGGATQYF. The CDR3 DNA follows: TGTGCCAGCAGTTTCCGCGGGCGGACTAGCGGGGGAGCTACGCAGTATTTT.

V gene TRBV6-5 combines with J gene TRBJ2-7; the match to TRBD1 covers 8 bases. CDR3 length: 15 residues. Germline-derived CDR1 and CDR2 are MNHEY and SVGAGI. The trim removed 3 bases at V and 5 bases at J, leaving 9 bases unmatched. CDR3 sequence (DNA): TGTGCCAGCAGTTATGGGAGCAGGGGGCAGGACGAGCAGTACTTC. This translates into CASSYGSRGQDEQYF.